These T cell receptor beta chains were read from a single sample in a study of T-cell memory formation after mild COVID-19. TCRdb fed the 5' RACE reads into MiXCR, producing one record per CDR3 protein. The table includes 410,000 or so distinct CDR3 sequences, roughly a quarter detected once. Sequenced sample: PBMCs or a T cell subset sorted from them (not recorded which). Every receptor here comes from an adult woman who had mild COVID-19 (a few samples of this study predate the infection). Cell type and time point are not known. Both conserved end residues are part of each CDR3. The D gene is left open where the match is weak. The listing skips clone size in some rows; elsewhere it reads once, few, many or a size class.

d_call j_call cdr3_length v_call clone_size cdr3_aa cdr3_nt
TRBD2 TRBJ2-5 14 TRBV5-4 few CASSQGLAQETQYF TGTGCCAGCAGCCAGGGACTAGCCCAAGAGACCCAGTACTTC
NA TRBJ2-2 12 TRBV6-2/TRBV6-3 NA CASSLALGELFF TGTGCCAGCAGCCTAGCGCTCGGGGAGCTGTTTTTT
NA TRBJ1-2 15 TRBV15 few CATSTQRTVNYGYTF TGTGCCACCAGCACGCAGAGGACTGTCAACTATGGCTACACCTTC
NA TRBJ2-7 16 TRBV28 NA CASSPRAWGVTYEQYF TGTGCCAGCAGTCCCCGCGCTTGGGGGGTCACCTACGAGCAGTACTTC
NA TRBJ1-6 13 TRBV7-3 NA CASSLDRRSPLHF TGTGCCAGCAGCTTAGATCGGAGGTCACCCCTCCACTTT
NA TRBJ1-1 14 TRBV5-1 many CASREGLSYTEAFF TGCGCCAGCAGAGAGGGGTTATCGTACACTGAAGCTTTCTTT
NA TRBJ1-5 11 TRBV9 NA CASSVAQPQHF TGTGCCAGCAGCGTAGCCCAGCCCCAGCATTTT
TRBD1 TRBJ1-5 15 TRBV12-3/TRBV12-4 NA CASSPRTGAAQPQHF TGTGCCAGCAGTCCCCGCACAGGGGCGGCTCAGCCCCAGCATTTT
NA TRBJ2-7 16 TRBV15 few CATSRAGGGGSYEQYF TGTGCCACCAGCAGAGCCGGGGGTGGGGGGTCCTACGAGCAGTACTTC
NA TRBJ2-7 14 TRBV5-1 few CASAEGGIGGQQYF TGCGCCAGCGCCGAAGGGGGTATCGGAGGCCAGCAGTACTTC
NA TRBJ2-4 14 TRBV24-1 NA CATSDDEWTDIQYF TGTGCCACCAGTGATGACGAGTGGACGGACATTCAGTACTTC
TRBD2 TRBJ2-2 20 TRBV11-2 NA CASSTGLAGARTANTGELFF TGTGCCAGCAGCACCGGACTAGCGGGGGCCCGAACTGCGAACACCGGGGAGCTGTTTTTT
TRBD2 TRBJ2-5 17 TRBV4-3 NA CASSQEPSGSIRETQYF TGCGCCAGCAGCCAAGAACCTAGCGGGAGTATCAGGGAGACCCAGTACTTC
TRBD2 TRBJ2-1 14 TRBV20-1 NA CSAGDYPIHNEQFF TGCAGTGCTGGGGACTACCCAATTCACAATGAGCAGTTCTTC
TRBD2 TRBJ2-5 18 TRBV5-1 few CASRRGRASGTFQETQYF TGCGCCAGCCGACGAGGAAGGGCTAGCGGTACTTTTCAAGAGACCCAGTACTTC
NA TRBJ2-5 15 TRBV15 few CATSRDLIRGETQYF TGTGCCACCAGCAGAGATCTTATACGGGGAGAGACCCAGTACTTC
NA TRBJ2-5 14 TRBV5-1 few CASSLTTAQETQYF TGCGCCAGCAGCTTGACAACAGCTCAAGAGACCCAGTACTTC
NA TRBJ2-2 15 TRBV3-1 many CASSQMVGSTGELFF TGTGCCAGCAGCCAGATGGTTGGGTCAACCGGGGAGCTGTTTTTT
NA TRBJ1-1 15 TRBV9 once CASSVDREANTEAFF TGTGCCAGCAGCGTAGATAGGGAGGCGAACACTGAAGCTTTCTTT
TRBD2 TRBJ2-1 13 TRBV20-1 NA CSATGLAENEQFF TGCAGTGCAACCGGACTAGCCGAAAATGAGCAGTTCTTC
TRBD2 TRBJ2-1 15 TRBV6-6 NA CASSPGLGVYNEQFF TGTGCCAGCAGTCCCGGACTAGGCGTCTACAATGAGCAGTTCTTC
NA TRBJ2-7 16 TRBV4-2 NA CASSQEGVSISYEQYF TGTGCCAGCAGCCAAGAAGGCGTATCCATCTCCTACGAGCAGTACTTC
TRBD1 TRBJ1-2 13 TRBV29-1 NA CSVEGQGAYGYTF TGCAGCGTTGAAGGCCAGGGGGCCTATGGCTACACCTTC
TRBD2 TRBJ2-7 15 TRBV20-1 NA CSAPLAGGGSYEQYF TGCAGTGCTCCTCTAGCGGGAGGAGGCTCCTACGAGCAGTACTTC
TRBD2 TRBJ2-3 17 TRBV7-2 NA CASSLSGLAGETDTQYF TGTGCCAGCAGCTTATCGGGACTAGCGGGAGAGACAGATACGCAGTATTTT
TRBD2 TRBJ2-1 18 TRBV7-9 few CASSLGLAGGPSYNEQFF TGTGCCAGCAGCTTAGGGCTAGCGGGGGGGCCGTCCTACAATGAGCAGTTCTTC
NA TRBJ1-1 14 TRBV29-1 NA CSVPSGVLNTEAFF TGCAGCGTACCGTCCGGGGTATTGAACACTGAAGCTTTCTTT
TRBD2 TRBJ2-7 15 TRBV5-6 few CASSLEAGGPNEQYF TGTGCCAGCAGCTTGGAGGCGGGGGGGCCTAACGAGCAGTACTTC
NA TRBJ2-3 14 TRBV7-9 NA CASSLEGSFDTQYF TGTGCCAGCAGCTTAGAGGGGTCGTTTGATACGCAGTATTTT
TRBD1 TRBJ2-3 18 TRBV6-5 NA CASRVNRGPIRSTDTQYF TGTGCCAGCAGGGTCAACAGGGGGCCAATTAGGAGCACAGATACGCAGTATTTT
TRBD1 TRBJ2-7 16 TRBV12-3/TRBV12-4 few CASSLEGAAVSYEQYF TGTGCCAGCAGTTTAGAGGGGGCAGCCGTTTCCTACGAGCAGTACTTC
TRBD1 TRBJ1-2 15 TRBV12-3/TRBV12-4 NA CASRASGQGSYGYTF TGTGCCAGCAGGGCGTCGGGACAGGGAAGCTATGGCTACACCTTC
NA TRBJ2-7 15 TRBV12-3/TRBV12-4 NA CASSPRALGAYEQYF TGTGCCAGCAGCCCTCGGGCCCTGGGGGCATACGAGCAGTACTTC
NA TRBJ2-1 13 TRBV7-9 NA CASVVGSRNEQFF TGTGCCAGCGTGGTCGGATCGAGGAATGAGCAGTTCTTC
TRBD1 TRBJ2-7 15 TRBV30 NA CAWIPEGGTGYEQYF TGTGCCTGGATCCCGGAGGGCGGGACAGGGTACGAGCAGTACTTC
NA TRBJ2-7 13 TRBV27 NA CASSLSINYEQYF TGTGCCAGCAGTTTGAGCATTAACTACGAGCAGTACTTC
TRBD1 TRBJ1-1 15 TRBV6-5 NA CASSYSGTGVDEAFF TGTGCCAGCAGTTATTCCGGGACAGGGGTCGATGAAGCTTTCTTT
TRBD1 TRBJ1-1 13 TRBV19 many CASQTTGVAEAFF TGTGCCAGCCAAACGACAGGGGTGGCTGAAGCTTTCTTT
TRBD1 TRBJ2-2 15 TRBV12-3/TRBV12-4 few CASSWTGSSTGELFF TGTGCCAGCAGTTGGACAGGGTCGAGCACCGGGGAGCTGTTTTTT
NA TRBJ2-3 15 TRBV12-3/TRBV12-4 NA CASRSTGIWGDTQYF TGTGCCAGCAGGTCCACCGGGATTTGGGGCGATACGCAGTATTTT